The next 22 T cell receptor beta chains were all read from a single sample in a study of beta chain features in type 1 diabetes. TCRB transcripts that were expressed got sequenced, as all of the isolated RNA had been reverse transcribed. Clones were read by immunoSEQ multiplex PCR, and TCRdb kept only the in-frame ones, dropping some. This table has 300,000 to 450,000 clones, 8% to 10% appearing once. Whole-study results and caveats: When Type 1 diabetes patients were examined, their TCRB CDR3s proved moderately but significantly shorter in all four CD4+ subsets.

Their target antigens are unknown. The sample consisted of central memory CD4+ T cells from blood. These receptors came from a man aged 30-40 years with type 1 diabetes.

The J gene is TRBJ1-2, the V gene TRBV6-1, with D tentatively TRBD1 (6 bases). The germline CDR1 and CDR2 sequences are MNHNS and SASEGT. V gave up 6 bases and J gave up 4 bases, with 15 bases separating them. CDR3 length: 14 amino acids. The CDR3 nucleotides read TGTGCCAGCAGAGACACTACAGGGAGCTATGGCTACACCTTC. Translating gives CASRDTTGSYGYTF.

The CDR3 DNA reads as TGTGCCAGCAGCCAGTTGGTCGGGAGTGCCTACGAGCAGTACTTC. As protein: CASSQLVGSAYEQYF. V and J are TRBV14 and TRBJ2-7, with D possibly matching TRBD2 (6 bases). This CDR3 comprises 15 residues. Germline V CDR1 and CDR2: SGHDN, FVKESK. V was cut by 3 bases and J by 2 bases, with 14 bases left in between.

This clone was found a few times. The chain links TRBV29-1 to TRBJ2-3; TRBD1 aligns across 9 bases. CDR3 length equals 14 residues. Germline V gene sequence: CDR1 SQVTM, CDR2 ANQGSEA. V dropped 8 bases and J dropped 6; count of bases not matched to a gene: 12. The DNA for the CDR3 is TGCAGCCCCGGGACAGGGACCCCCGGCGATACGCAGTATTTT. This translates into CSPGTGTPGDTQYF.

This clone appeared many times. The rearrangement uses TRBV5-6 and TRBJ2-3; TRBD2 aligns across 8 bases. There are 14 residues in the CDR3. V lost 2 bases, J lost 6 bases, and 5 bases stayed unmatched. Germline CDR1 is SGHDT and CDR2 is YYEEEE. CDR3 in amino acids: CASSFGTRTDTQYF. In DNA, the CDR3 is TGTGCCAGCAGCTTCGGGACTAGAACGGATACGCAGTATTTT.

The chain is built from TRBV5-1 and TRBJ2-7, with 9 bases that match TRBD1. The CDR3 covers 14 residues. Germline V gene data show CDR1 as SGHRS and CDR2 as YFSETQ. V lost 4 bases and J lost 2; bases outside the gene matches: 4. Here the CDR3 DNA reads TGCGCCAGCAGCGGCGGGACAGGGACCTACGAGCAGTACTTC. Protein sequence: CASSGGTGTYEQYF.

This clone came up a few times. Other DNA sequences in this specimen translate into the identical CDR3. The chain recombines TRBV5-1 with TRBJ2-2, with a weak D call TRBD1 (5 bases). V was trimmed by 5 bases and J by 0 bases, leaving 11 bases between them. CDR1 and CDR2 from the germline V gene are SGHRS and YFSETQ. There are 15 residues in the CDR3. The CDR3 DNA is TGCGCCAGCAGTTCGCGGACATCGAACACCGGGGAGCTGTTTTTT. It specifies CASSSRTSNTGELFF.

The chain recombines TRBV11-2 with TRBJ2-1; possible D gene TRBD2, 7 bases. The CDR3 length is 14 residues. V was clipped by 1 base and J by 9 bases, with 13 bases between them. Germline V gene data show CDR1 as SGHAT and CDR2 as FQNNGV. The CDR3 nucleotides read TGTGCCAGCAGCTTAGCGGGCGGGGGCAGTGAGCAGTTCTTC. This translates into CASSLAGGGSEQFF.

The sample holds a few counts of this clone. The rearrangement joins TRBV4-2 to TRBJ1-5; 7 bases are shared with TRBD1. The ends lost 4 bases at V and 6 bases at J; junction bases unmatched: 12. The CDR3 contains 16 residues. Per germline, CDR1 LGHNA and CDR2 YNFKEQ. The CDR3 loop is CASSLIGQGEIQPQHF. CDR3 DNA: TGTGCCAGCAGCCTCATTGGGCAGGGGGAGATTCAGCCCCAGCATTTT.

The rearrangement links TRBV5-1 to TRBJ2-7, with D tentatively TRBD1 or TRBD2 (5 bases each). The germline V gene encodes CDR1 SGHRS and CDR2 YFSETQ. Trimming cost V 4 bases and J 2 bases, with 16 bases left between them. CDR3 length equals 15 residues. In DNA, the CDR3 is TGCGCCAGCAGCCTGATAGAGGGGACGGCCTACGAGCAGTACTTC. Translated: CASSLIEGTAYEQYF.

The chain employs TRBV9 and TRBJ2-3; D unclear. Germline lookup yields CDR1 SGDLS and CDR2 YYNGEE. CDR3 length: 12 amino acids. V was shortened by 6 bases and J by 2 bases, with 7 bases between the two germline ends. In DNA form, the CDR3 reads TGTGCCAGCATGGGCTCCACAGATACGCAGTATTTT. The encoded protein is CASMGSTDTQYF. Combining the CDR3 with reference TRBV9 and TRBJ2-3 gives the whole variable domain DSGVTQTPKHLITATGQRVTLRCSPRSGDLSVYWYQQSLDQGLQFLIQYYNGEERAKGNILERFSAQQFPDLHSELNLSSLELGDSALYFCASMGSTDTQYFGPGTRLTVL.

As concerns this clone: The identical CDR3 is also encoded by other nucleotide sequences in the sample. The chain couples TRBV5-1 to TRBJ2-5; D remains unclear. Germline loops: CDR1 SGHRS, CDR2 YFSETQ. Between the trimmed V and J ends, which lost 4 bases and 4 bases, there was a span of 5 bases. The CDR3 is 11 amino acids. CDR3 in DNA: TGCGCCAGCAGCCCGGGAGAGACCCAGTACTTC. It specifies CASSPGETQYF.

The rearrangement links TRBV5-1 to TRBJ2-5, with TRBD1 identical over 10 bases. This CDR3 is built from 17 residues. V lost 0 bases and J lost 2; bases outside the gene matches: 7. CDR1 SGHRS and CDR2 YFSETQ come from the germline V gene. The CDR3 loop reads CASSLGDRGRLQETQYF. The CDR3 region has the DNA TGCGCCAGCAGCTTGGGGGACAGGGGAAGACTACAAGAGACCCAGTACTTC.

V and J are TRBV10-3 and TRBJ2-2; TRBD1 agrees at 10 bases. This CDR3 is 19 amino acids long. The germline CDR1 and CDR2 sequences are ENHRY and SYGVKD. Germline trimming cut 6 bases from V and 2 bases from J; bases unmatched to any gene: 15. CDR3 protein: CAIRPGQGRNSGNTGELFF. The CDR3 DNA reads as TGTGCCATCAGGCCGGGACAGGGGAGAAATAGCGGAAACACCGGGGAGCTGTTTTTT.

This clone turned up a few times. The chain employs TRBV7-9 and TRBJ1-4; D remains ambiguous. This CDR3 comprises 16 residues. V was shortened by 3 bases and J by 5 bases, with 16 bases between the two germline ends. Germline-derived CDR1 and CDR2 are SEHNR and FQNEAQ (reference sequence). CDR3 DNA: TGTGCCAGCAGCTTGGCCCCCCACCGGCTGAATGAAAAACTGTTTTTT. Translated: CASSLAPHRLNEKLFF. Drawing the rest from reference TRBV7-9 and TRBJ1-4, the complete variable domain is DTGVSQNPRHKITKRGQNVTFRCDPISEHNRLYWYRQTLGQGPEFLTYFQNEAQLEKSRLLSDRFSAERPKGSFSTLEIQRTEQGDSAMYLCASSLAPHRLNEKLFFGSGTQLSVL.

This clone was detected a few times. In nucleotides, the CDR3 is TGTGCCAGCTCACCACCAACTAGCGGGAGGCACTACAATGAGCAGTTCTTC. Protein: CASSPPTSGRHYNEQFF. The chain carries TRBV18 and TRBJ2-1; 12 bases map to TRBD2. V trimming: 0 bases; J trimming: 3 bases; junction bases outside the gene matches: 3. The CDR3 is made up of 17 amino acids. The germline gives CDR1 KGHSH, CDR2 LQKENI.

This clone occurred a few times. The chain employs TRBV15 and TRBJ2-1, with TRBD2 as a possible D gene (6 bases). CDR1 is LNHNV, CDR2 YYDKDF, per germline (reference sequence). This CDR3 has 17 amino acids. V lost 0 bases, J lost 3 bases, and 15 bases lay in between. The CDR3: CATSREGTPERYNEQFF. The CDR3 bases are TGTGCCACCAGCAGAGAAGGGACTCCCGAACGCTACAATGAGCAGTTCTTC.

This clone was recorded many times. V and J are TRBV6-5 and TRBJ2-7; 8 bases agree with TRBD2. The CDR3 runs to 15 residues. Germline lookup yields CDR1 MNHEY and CDR2 SVGAGI. Trimming took 7 bases from V and 7 from J; bases not matched to a gene: 15. DNA of the CDR3: TGTGCCAGCACCTCGCCCGGACTAGCAACTGAGGAGCAGTACTTC. Amino acids: CASTSPGLATEEQYF.

As concerns this clone: Distinct nucleotide sequences in the sample also encode this CDR3. The chain is built from TRBV2 and TRBJ1-5; the D is unclear. CDR3 size: 14 residues. Trimming removed 4 bases at V and 0 bases at J, with 7 bases between. Germline V CDR1 and CDR2: SNHLY, FYNNEI. CDR3 nucleotide sequence: TGTGCCAGCAGTGGGCAGAATAGCAATCAGCCCCAGCATTTT. Translation: CASSGQNSNQPQHF.

This chain connects TRBV6-1 to TRBJ2-7; 10 nucleotides agree with TRBD2. The J segment lost 6 bases and the V segment lost 2 bases, leaving 7 bases of the junction unmatched. The CDR3 runs 15 residues. CDR1 and CDR2 from the germline V gene are MNHNS and SASEGT. The CDR3 protein is CASSELLAGVREQYF. The DNA of the CDR3 is TGTGCCAGCAGTGAATTGCTAGCGGGAGTCCGCGAGCAGTACTTC.

This clone was found a few times. The chain employs TRBV20-1 and TRBJ2-1; perhaps TRBD2 as D (5 bases). From germline, CDR1 is DFQATT and CDR2 SNEGSKA (reference sequence). V lost 6 bases to trimming and J lost 5 bases, with 8 bases between them. The CDR3 contains 11 residues. The CDR3 protein is CSAKGDNEQFF. For the CDR3, the DNA is TGCAGTGCCAAGGGAGACAATGAGCAGTTCTTC.

The rearrangement uses TRBV19 and TRBJ1-1; D gene uncertain. Germline-derived CDR1 and CDR2 are LNHDA and SQIVND (reference sequence). The CDR3 covers 13 residues. Trimming removed 3 bases from V and 0 bases from J, with 5 bases in between. As DNA, the CDR3 is TGTGCCAGTAGTATGTACGTGAACACTGAAGCTTTCTTT. This gives the protein CASSMYVNTEAFF.

In its sample, this clone was seen a few times. The rearrangement links TRBV5-6 to TRBJ2-2; D uncertain. The germline V gene encodes CDR1 SGHDT and CDR2 YYEEEE. Trimming shortened V by 0 bases and J by 3 bases, and 3 bases separated the two germline ends. The CDR3 has 13 amino acids. The CDR3 coding sequence is TGTGCCAGCAGCTTGGGTTACACCGGGGAGCTGTTTTTT. It translates to CASSLGYTGELFF.